The entry below gives a single T cell receptor beta chain sequence along with its context. This sample is part of a study of blood T cell repertoires in COVID-19. As handled by the study authors: Researchers report that nucleated cell counts were estimated from reference gene primer amplification. Method: immunoSEQ multiplex PCR; TCRdb's copy keeps in-frame clones and lacks some. The V and J calls and clone size are taken from that table; D and trimming were inferred from the DNA. The table records a few hundred thousand clones, 65% to 85% of them present only once. The CDR3 contains 15 residues. Between the trimmed V and J ends, which lost 6 bases and 0 bases, there was a span of 12 bases. Germline V gene data show CDR1 as SGHTA and CDR2 as FQGNSA.

Specimen: peripheral blood. The clonotype originates from a person aged 65-85 years with COVID-19, enrolled during active disease. The chain is built from TRBV7-2 and TRBJ1-5, with D perhaps matching TRBD1 (5 bases). CDR3: CASSHSTDSNQPQHF. For the CDR3, the DNA is TGTGCCAGCAGTCATTCGACAGATAGCAATCAGCCCCAGCATTTT.